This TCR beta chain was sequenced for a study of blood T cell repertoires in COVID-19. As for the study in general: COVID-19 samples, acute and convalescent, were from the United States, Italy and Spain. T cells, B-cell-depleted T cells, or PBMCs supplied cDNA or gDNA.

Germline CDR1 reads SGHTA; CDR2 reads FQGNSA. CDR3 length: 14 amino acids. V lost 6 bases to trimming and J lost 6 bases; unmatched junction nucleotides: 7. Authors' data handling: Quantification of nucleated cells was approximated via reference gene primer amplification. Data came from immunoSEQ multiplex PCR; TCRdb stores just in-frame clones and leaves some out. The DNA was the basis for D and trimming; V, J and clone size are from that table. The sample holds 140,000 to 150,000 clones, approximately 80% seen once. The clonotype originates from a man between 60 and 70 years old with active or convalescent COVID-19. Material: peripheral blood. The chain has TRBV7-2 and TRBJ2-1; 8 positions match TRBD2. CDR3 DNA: TGTGCCAGCAGGATGATGACTAGCGTCAATGAGCAGTTCTTC. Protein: CASRMMTSVNEQFF.